This TCR beta chain was sequenced in a study of response to subunit inactivated influenza vaccine. Study-level results: The authors put forward the suggestion that each seasonal influenza vaccination may bring in only a limited number of new T cells.

TCRdb re-called the RT-PCR reads through MiXCR, storing one row per CDR3 protein. The sample yields around 710,000 distinct CDR3 sequences, roughly 14% seen once. V lost 6 bases and J lost 0; bases outside the gene matches: 11. Germline V CDR1 and CDR2: SQVTM, ANQGSEA. The CDR3 spans 15 residues. This clonotype was picked up a small number of times. Its antigen is not known. The TCR originated in a man aged 50 to 60 who received an inactivated influenza vaccine. The sample consisted of PBMCs from blood, taken around 14 days before vaccination. The chain links TRBV29-1 to TRBJ2-7; 7 nucleotides match TRBD1. The DNA of the CDR3 is TGCAGCGTGGCAGACAGGGCCCTTACCTCCTACGAGCAGTACTTC. This sequence encodes CSVADRALTSYEQYF.